This record concerns one T cell receptor (gamma chain) sequence. Its target is not known. The sample belongs to a study of Vδ1+ human thymocytes. General study points: Unexpected Vdelta2 sequences could cause misinterpretation of bulk repertoire data. Unlike peripheral blood Vdelta1+ controls, thymic delta-chain sequences included approximately 21% Vdelta2 and few Vdelta3. TRG sequences recurred across donors, whereas TRD sequences stayed essentially private. Highly polyclonal TRG and TRD repertoires with Gaussian CDR3 length distributions appeared in thymus.

The sorted cells were CD3+ Vdelta1+ Vdelta2- thymocytes from alphabeta-depleted thymus. Sequences come from RNA converted to cDNA by reverse transcription. CDR3 amplicons came from multiplex PCR with pooled V-gene forward and constant-region reverse primers. TCRdb redid clone calling on the multiplex PCR reads using CATT. The sample holds approximately 25,000 gamma-chain clones, around a fifth seen once. CDR1 is VTNTFY and CDR2 is YDVSTARD in the germline V gene (reference sequence). The ends lost 7 bases at V and 12 bases at J; junction bases unmatched: 12. The length of the CDR3 is 11 residues. This TCR came from a boy less than two years old who had congenital heart surgery. The chain is built from TRGV3 and TRGJ1 or TRGJ2. Input material: Vdelta1+ gamma-delta thymocytes from the thymus. Subset defined: FACS-sorted CD3+ TCRalphabeta- TCRVdelta1+ TCRVdelta2- thymocytes. The DNA for the CDR3 is TGTGCCACCTGTGGAGGGAATAGGAAACTCTTT. Translating gives CATCGGNRKLF.